The rows below give T cell receptor beta chains drawn from one sample of a study of cytomegalovirus exposure and HLA in healthy donors. Libraries were prepared by immunoSEQ multiplex PCR; TCRdb keeps only in-frame clonotypes and omits some of them. Of 180,000 or so clones listed, around 83% are singletons. Sequencing was performed on PBMCs. The receptors stem from a woman between 50 and 59 years old in good health and CMV-seropositive. Both conserved end residues are part of each CDR3. The D gene is left open where the match is weak. The size of a clone is reported for some rows only, either as once, few or many, or as a class for expanded clones.

J,size,V,D,DNA,CDR3
TRBJ1-2,NA,TRBV6-1,TRBD1,TGTGCCAGCATAGTTGACAGGGGCTATGGCTACACCTTC,CASIVDRGYGYTF
TRBJ2-7,NA,TRBV11-2,TRBD1,TGTGCCAGCAGCTCGGACAGGACCTACGAGCAGTACTTC,CASSSDRTYEQYF
TRBJ2-3,NA,TRBV9,TRBD2,TGTGCCAGCAGCGCCGCTAGCGGGAGGCCCACAGATACGCAGTATTTT,CASSAASGRPTDTQYF
TRBJ1-2,NA,TRBV28,NA,TGTGCCAGCAGTCCCCCTGGGCACCCCTATGGCTACACCTTC,CASSPPGHPYGYTF
TRBJ1-3,NA,TRBV18,NA,TGTGCCAGCTCACCACCGTTGGCCTCCTCTGGAAACACCATATATTTT,CASSPPLASSGNTIYF
TRBJ2-7,NA,TRBV5-5,TRBD1,TGTGCCAGCAGCTTGTGGGACAGGGCCTACGAGCAGTACTTC,CASSLWDRAYEQYF
TRBJ2-7,once,TRBV6-1,NA,TGTGCCAGCAGTGAAGCGATTAGTACTGAGCCAACCTACGAGCAGTACTTC,CASSEAISTEPTYEQYF
TRBJ1-2,NA,TRBV27,TRBD1,TGTGCCAGCAGTTTACCGGGACAGGGGATCAATGGCTACACCTTC,CASSLPGQGINGYTF
TRBJ2-1,NA,TRBV7-9,TRBD1,TGTGCCAGCAGCACCCTTGACAGGGTAACCTACAATGAGCAGTTCTTC,CASSTLDRVTYNEQFF
TRBJ1-2,NA,TRBV19,TRBD1,TGTGCCAGTAGCCCTCGGGGACAGGGGGGGTATGGCTACACCTTC,CASSPRGQGGYGYTF
TRBJ1-6,NA,TRBV4-3,NA,TGCGCCAGCAGCCAAGCCCCTGCCGGGACTCGTGATTCACCCCTCCACTTT,CASSQAPAGTRDSPLHF
TRBJ1-4,NA,TRBV6-5,NA,TGTGCCAGCAGTTATGGCCGGGTTTTAACTAATGAAAAACTGTTTTTT,CASSYGRVLTNEKLFF
TRBJ1-5,once,TRBV6-5,NA,TGTGCCAGCAGTAGATTCCAGAGCAATCAGCCCCAGCATTTT,CASSRFQSNQPQHF
TRBJ2-3,NA,TRBV29-1,NA,TGCAGCGTTGATATGGTCAGGACGCAGTATTTT,CSVDMVRTQYF
TRBJ1-2,NA,TRBV2,NA,TGTGCCAGCAGTGACGGGAACTATGGCTACACCTTC,CASSDGNYGYTF
TRBJ1-1,NA,TRBV27,NA,TGTGCCAGCAGTTTATACAGGGATACTGAAGCTTTCTTT,CASSLYRDTEAFF
TRBJ2-2,NA,TRBV7-7,NA,TGTGCCAGCAGCTTAACAGTTAACACCGGGGAGCTGTTTTTT,CASSLTVNTGELFF
TRBJ1-5,NA,TRBV6-1,TRBD1,TGTGCCAGCAGTGGACAGGGCGAACAGCCCCAGCATTTT,CASSGQGEQPQHF
TRBJ2-2,NA,TRBV7-2,TRBD1,TGTGCCAGCACTTCGGACAGGGGGCGGACCGGGGAGCTGTTTTTT,CASTSDRGRTGELFF
TRBJ1-5,NA,TRBV25-1,NA,TGTGCCAGCTCCCCCGGTGGACAGTACAATCAGCCCCAGCATTTT,CASSPGGQYNQPQHF
TRBJ1-5,NA,TRBV5-1,NA,TGCGCCAGCAGCCGCTTAGGACAGCCGAATCAGCCCCAGCATTTT,CASSRLGQPNQPQHF
TRBJ1-5,NA,TRBV13,NA,TGTGCCAGCAGCAGGGGCTTGTACGTAGGCAATCAGCCCCAGCATTTT,CASSRGLYVGNQPQHF
TRBJ2-1,few,TRBV29-1,TRBD1,TGCAGCGTGGAACGACAGGGCGGCAATGAGCAGTTCTTC,CSVERQGGNEQFF
TRBJ1-4,NA,TRBV30,NA,TGTGCCTGGAGTGCCCGTACCGGGATTCTTACTGCAACTAATGAAAAACTGTTTTTT,CAWSARTGILTATNEKLFF
TRBJ1-5,NA,TRBV7-9,NA,TGTTCCAGCAGCCTCCTGGAGCAGCCCCAGCATTTT,CSSSLLEQPQHF
TRBJ2-1,once,TRBV27,NA,TGTGCCAGCAGTCTAGTGCCTACCAATGAGCAGTTCTTC,CASSLVPTNEQFF
TRBJ2-7,NA,TRBV5-1,TRBD2,TGCGCCAGCAGCTTGGGCCCGAGCGGGGGGGCCTACGAGCAGTACTTC,CASSLGPSGGAYEQYF
TRBJ2-6,NA,TRBV30,TRBD2,TGTGCCTGGAGCGGGACTAGCGGTAGCTCTGGGGCCAACGGCCTGACTTTC,CAWSGTSGSSGANGLTF
TRBJ2-7,NA,TRBV11-2,TRBD1,TGTGCCAGCAGCCCCACGGGACAGGTCTACGAGCAGTACTTC,CASSPTGQVYEQYF
TRBJ2-2,once,TRBV7-2,TRBD1,TGTGCCAGCAGCAGCCGGGACAGGGGGGCCGGGGAGCTGTTTTTT,CASSSRDRGAGELFF
TRBJ1-4,NA,TRBV5-8,NA,TGTGCCAGCAGCTCATTAGGGGTGGCTAATGAAAAACTGTTTTTT,CASSSLGVANEKLFF
TRBJ2-1,NA,TRBV6-6,NA,TGTGCCAGCAGTTCCCCCCAGGGGAACTACAATGAGCAGTTCTTC,CASSSPQGNYNEQFF
TRBJ1-2,NA,TRBV5-6,NA,TGTGCCAGCAGCGCACAGGGATCGGGCTATGGCTACACCTTC,CASSAQGSGYGYTF
TRBJ1-5,NA,TRBV10-3,NA,TGTGCCATCACCGGGGGGGAGGATCAGCCCCAGCATTTT,CAITGGEDQPQHF
TRBJ1-5,NA,TRBV6-6,TRBD1,TGTGCCAGCAGCCAACAGGGGGCAAATCAGCCCCAGCATTTT,CASSQQGANQPQHF
TRBJ1-4,NA,TRBV28,NA,TGTGCCAGCAGTCCCGGGGGGGGGCCTTATGAAAAACTGTTTTTT,CASSPGGGPYEKLFF
TRBJ2-5,NA,TRBV5-1,NA,TGCGCCAGCAGCTTGGGGAGTCGAGAGACCCAGTACTTC,CASSLGSRETQYF
TRBJ2-1,NA,TRBV27,TRBD2,TGTGCCAGCAGTTGGACTAGCGGGGACTACAATGAGCAGTTCTTC,CASSWTSGDYNEQFF
TRBJ1-3,few,TRBV19,NA,TGTGCCAGTAGTATGAGCCCGGACAGCTCTGGAAACACCATATATTTT,CASSMSPDSSGNTIYF
TRBJ2-5,NA,TRBV6-6,TRBD1,TGTGCCAGCAGTACCCCCGGACAGGGGGAGACCCAGTACTTC,CASSTPGQGETQYF
TRBJ1-1,NA,TRBV18,NA,TGTGCCAGCTCACCACCAAATTTCTCACAGGGTAACACTGAAGCTTTCTTT,CASSPPNFSQGNTEAFF
TRBJ2-1,NA,TRBV10-3,NA,TGTGCCATCAGTGAGTCCCCGGGACTGGTCGGCTTCTTC,CAISESPGLVGFF
TRBJ2-3,NA,TRBV28,TRBD2,TGTGCCAGCAGTCCTAGCGGGATCACAGATACGCAGTATTTT,CASSPSGITDTQYF
TRBJ2-1,NA,TRBV4-3,NA,TGCGCCAGCAGCCAAGGGCAGGGTCGTGAGCAGTTCTTC,CASSQGQGREQFF
TRBJ1-5,NA,TRBV19,TRBD1,TGTGCCAGTAGTATCGACAGGGGGAGTCAGCCCCAGCATTTT,CASSIDRGSQPQHF
TRBJ2-7,NA,TRBV6-5,NA,TGTGCCAGCAGTTACCGAGGCCCCCCTGAGTGGTACGAGCAGTACTTC,CASSYRGPPEWYEQYF
TRBJ1-5,NA,TRBV23-1,TRBD1,TGCGCCAGCAGTCAAAATCCCGACAGGGTGAGACAGCCCCAGCATTTT,CASSQNPDRVRQPQHF
TRBJ1-6,NA,TRBV27,TRBD1,TGTGCCAGCAGTTCCCTCGGGACAGGGCTCTCACCCCTCCACTTT,CASSSLGTGLSPLHF
TRBJ2-7,NA,TRBV7-9,TRBD2,TGTGCCAGCAGCTTAGCGCTGGGGAGGGGCTACGAGCAGTACTTC,CASSLALGRGYEQYF
TRBJ2-1,NA,TRBV10-3,TRBD1,TGTGCCATCAGTGAGGGGACCCGGGACAGGTGGTTCTTC,CAISEGTRDRWFF
TRBJ2-7,NA,TRBV5-1,TRBD2,TGCGCCAGCAGCCCCGGAGCGGGGATCACCTACGAGCAGTACTTC,CASSPGAGITYEQYF
TRBJ1-5,NA,TRBV4-3,NA,TGCGCCAGCAGCCAAGAGTTGGGGAGGCCCCAGCATTTT,CASSQELGRPQHF
TRBJ2-4,few,TRBV5-1,NA,TGCGCCAGCAGCTCATTGGAGGGGAAAGGCAGTCAGTACTTC,CASSSLEGKGSQYF
TRBJ2-7,few,TRBV10-1,NA,TGCGCCTTAAGCCACGAGCAGTACTTC,CALSHEQYF
TRBJ2-7,few,TRBV15,TRBD2,TGTGCCACCAGCAGTCGACTAGCGGACGAGCAGTACTTC,CATSSRLADEQYF